This entry describes one T cell receptor beta chain. The data derive from a study of T cells in Graves' hyperthyroidism and ophthalmopathy. Turning to the study itself: Peripheral blood specimens were obtained at initial diagnosis, prior to any treatment.

Amplification of TCR beta CDR3 regions was performed using RNA transcripts as template. The HTBI primer set served for first-round RT-PCR of the TCR CDR3. TCRdb reprocessed the multiplex PCR reads via MiXCR and lists one record per CDR3 protein. The table shows fewer than 450,000 distinct CDR3 sequences, with about a sixth occurring only once. The CDR3 is made up of 16 amino acids. CDR1 is SGHTA and CDR2 is FQGNSA in the germline V gene. Between the trimmed V and J ends, which lost 5 bases and 3 bases, there was a span of 17 bases. The rearrangement links TRBV7-2 to TRBJ1-5; D might be TRBD1 (5 bases). The source is a young woman with Graves' hyperthyroidism that later progressed to Graves' ophthalmopathy. The sample taken for sequencing was blood. This chain's CDR3 is CASSPETGSFNQPQHF. The CDR3 nucleotides are TGTGCCAGCAGCCCAGAAACAGGCAGCTTCAATCAGCCCCAGCATTTT. The full variable domain, with the rest looked up from reference TRBV7-2 and TRBJ1-5, is GAGVSQSPSNKVTEKGKDVELRCDPISGHTALYWYRQSLGQGLEFLIYFQGNSAPDKSGLPSDRFSAERTGGSVSTLTIQRTQQEDSAVYLCASSPETGSFNQPQHFGDGTRLSIL.